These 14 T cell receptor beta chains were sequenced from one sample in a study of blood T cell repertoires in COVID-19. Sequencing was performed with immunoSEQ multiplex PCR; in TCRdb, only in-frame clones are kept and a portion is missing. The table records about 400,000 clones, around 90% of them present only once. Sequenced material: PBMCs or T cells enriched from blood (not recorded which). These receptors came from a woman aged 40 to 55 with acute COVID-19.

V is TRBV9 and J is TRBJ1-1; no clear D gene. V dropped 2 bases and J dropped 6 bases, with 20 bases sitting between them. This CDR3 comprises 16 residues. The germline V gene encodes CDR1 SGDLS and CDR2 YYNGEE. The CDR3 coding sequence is TGTGCCAGCAGCGTTTCGGCTAGCTCTGTCGGCGCTGAAGCTTTCTTT. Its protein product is CASSVSASSVGAEAFF.

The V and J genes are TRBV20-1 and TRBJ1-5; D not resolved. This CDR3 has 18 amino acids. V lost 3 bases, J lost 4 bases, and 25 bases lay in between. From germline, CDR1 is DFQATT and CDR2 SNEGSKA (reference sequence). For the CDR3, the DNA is TGCAGTGCTAGTAGGAGGGTGGACGGCTGGGCCCGAAATCAGCCCCAGCATTTT. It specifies CSASRRVDGWARNQPQHF.

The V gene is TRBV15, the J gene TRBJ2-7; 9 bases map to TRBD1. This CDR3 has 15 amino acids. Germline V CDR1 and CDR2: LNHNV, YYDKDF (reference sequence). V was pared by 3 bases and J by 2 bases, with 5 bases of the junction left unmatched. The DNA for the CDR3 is TGTGCCACCAGCAGGACGACAGGGGGGACCTACGAGCAGTACTTC. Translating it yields CATSRTTGGTYEQYF.

The chain's CDR3 is CASSLSGGLAFF. In nucleotides, the CDR3 is TGTGCCAGCAGCCTCTCAGGGGGCCTAGCTTTCTTT. This chain links TRBV2 with TRBJ1-1; 8 bases are a match to TRBD1. This CDR3 region has 12 residues. V was clipped by 6 bases and J by 10 bases; unmatched bases: 7. Per the germline V gene, CDR1 is SNHLY and CDR2 is FYNNEI.

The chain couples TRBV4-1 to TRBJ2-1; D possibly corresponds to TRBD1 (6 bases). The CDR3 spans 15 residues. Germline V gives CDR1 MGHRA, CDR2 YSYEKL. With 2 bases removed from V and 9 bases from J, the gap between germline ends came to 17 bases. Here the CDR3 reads CASSQSSSTGGEQFF. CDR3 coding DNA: TGCGCCAGCAGCCAATCTAGCTCGACAGGTGGTGAGCAGTTCTTC.

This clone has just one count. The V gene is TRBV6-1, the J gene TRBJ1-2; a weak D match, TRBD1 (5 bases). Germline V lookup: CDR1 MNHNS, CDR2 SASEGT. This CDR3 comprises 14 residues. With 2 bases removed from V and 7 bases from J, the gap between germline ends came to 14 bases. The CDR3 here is CASSEPGRGSGYTF. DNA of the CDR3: TGTGCCAGCAGTGAACCGGGTAGGGGCTCTGGCTACACCTTC.

The CDR3 DNA follows: TGCAGCGTCAGCCACGGGGTCACCTACAATGAGCAGTTCTTC. This codes for CSVSHGVTYNEQFF. The chain is built from TRBV29-1 and TRBJ2-1; tentatively, D is TRBD2 (5 bases). This CDR3 spans 14 amino acids. CDR1 SQVTM and CDR2 ANQGSEA come from the germline V gene. V was cut by 6 bases and J by 2 bases, with 14 bases left in between.

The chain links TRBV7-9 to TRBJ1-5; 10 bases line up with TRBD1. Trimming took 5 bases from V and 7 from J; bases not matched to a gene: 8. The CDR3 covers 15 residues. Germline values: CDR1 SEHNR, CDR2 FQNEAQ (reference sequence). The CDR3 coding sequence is TGTGCCAGCAGCAAAGGGACAGGGGTAAGGCAGCCCCAGCATTTT. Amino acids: CASSKGTGVRQPQHF.

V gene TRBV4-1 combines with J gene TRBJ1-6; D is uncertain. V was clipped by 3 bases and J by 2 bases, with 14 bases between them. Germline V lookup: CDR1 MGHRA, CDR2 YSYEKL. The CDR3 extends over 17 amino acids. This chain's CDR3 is CASSQDRTRPYNSPLHF. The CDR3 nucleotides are TGCGCCAGCAGCCAGGATAGGACTCGACCCTATAATTCACCCCTCCACTTT.

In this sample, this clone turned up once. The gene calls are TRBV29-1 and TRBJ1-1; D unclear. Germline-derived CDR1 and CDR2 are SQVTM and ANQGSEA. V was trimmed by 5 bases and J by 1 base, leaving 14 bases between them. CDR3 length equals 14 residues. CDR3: CSVSIGRGNTEAFF. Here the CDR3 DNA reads TGCAGCGTTTCTATTGGCCGGGGGAACACTGAAGCTTTCTTT.

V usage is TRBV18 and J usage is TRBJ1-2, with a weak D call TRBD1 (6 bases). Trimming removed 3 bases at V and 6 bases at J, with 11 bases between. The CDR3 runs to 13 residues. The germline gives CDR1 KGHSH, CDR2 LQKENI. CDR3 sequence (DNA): TGTGCCAGCTCACCGCGGGCAGGGGATGGCTACACCTTC. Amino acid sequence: CASSPRAGDGYTF.

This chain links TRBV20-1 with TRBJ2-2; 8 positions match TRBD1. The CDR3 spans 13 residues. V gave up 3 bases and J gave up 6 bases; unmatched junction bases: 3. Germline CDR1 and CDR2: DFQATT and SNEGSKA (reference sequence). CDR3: CSASPTGAGELFF. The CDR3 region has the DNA TGCAGTGCTAGTCCGACAGGGGCCGGGGAGCTGTTTTTT.

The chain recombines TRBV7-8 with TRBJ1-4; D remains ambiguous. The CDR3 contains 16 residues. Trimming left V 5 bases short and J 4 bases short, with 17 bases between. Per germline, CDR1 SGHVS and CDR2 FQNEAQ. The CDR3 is CASSPYVTENNEKLFF. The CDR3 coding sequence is TGTGCCAGCAGCCCTTACGTGACGGAGAATAATGAAAAACTGTTTTTT.

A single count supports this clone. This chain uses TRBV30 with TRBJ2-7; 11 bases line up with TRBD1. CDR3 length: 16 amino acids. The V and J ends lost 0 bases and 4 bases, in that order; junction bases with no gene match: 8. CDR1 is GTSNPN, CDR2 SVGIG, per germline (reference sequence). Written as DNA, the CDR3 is TGTGCCTGGAGTGTACGGAGAGGGACAGGGGGTTACGAGCAGTACTTC. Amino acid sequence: CAWSVRRGTGGYEQYF.